The T cell receptor (beta chain) under discussion was sequenced for a study of shared clonotypes between healthy human individuals. Study as a whole: Serving as donors were a couple of women and a few men, whose ages spanned 18 to 49.

Note on this clone: The antigen is undetermined.

Points from the study as a whole: Naive CD4 clonotypes overlapped across several donors at approximately 5%.

The data were produced by immunoSEQ multiplex PCR, yet TCRdb's version contains in-frame clones alone and is incomplete. The sample has 500,000 to 550,000 clones, approximately 94% seen once; the top ten hold 0.05% to 0.08%. Within Nashville, Tennessee resided all donors, each a Caucasian adult. The sequenced sample was naive CD4+ T cells sorted from blood. The subset: CD45RA+ positively selected. The clonotype was recovered from a woman aged 25 to 39 in good health.

The CDR3 spells CASSPSGRSYEQYF. DNA of the CDR3: TGTGCCAGCAGCCCTAGCGGGAGGAGCTACGAGCAGTACTTC. The chain links TRBV27 to TRBJ2-7; 11 positions match TRBD2. CDR3 length: 14 residues. From germline, CDR1 is MNHEY and CDR2 SMNVEV (reference sequence). The junction had 4 bases not matched to a gene; V was cut back by 6 bases and J by 3 bases.